Shown below are 30 T cell receptor beta chains from a single sample sequenced in a study of monozygotic twins with inflammatory bowel disease. With the 5' RACE reads reprocessed, TCRdb shows one record per CDR3 protein and no DNA. The table lists more than 300,000 distinct CDR3 sequences. The sequenced sample consisted of blood. All receptors derive from a human donor with ulcerative colitis or Crohn's disease, or a healthy co-twin of an affected twin (not recorded which).

This chain joins TRBV25-1 and TRBJ2-2; TCRdb's assignment of TRBD2 cannot be checked, as there is no DNA. The germline V gene has CDR1 MGHDK and CDR2 SYGVNS. This CDR3 is 18 amino acids long. CDR3 region: CASSEYFVGGDNTGELFF. Together with reference TRBV25-1 and TRBJ2-2, the CDR3 gives the full variable domain: EADIYQTPRYLVIGTGKKITLECSQTMGHDKMYWYQQDPGMELHLIHYSYGVNSTEKGDLSSESTVSRIRTEHFPLTLESARPSHTSQYLCASSEYFVGGDNTGELFFGEGSRLTVL.

The rearrangement links TRBV5-1 to TRBJ2-3. The CDR3 is 14 residues long. The germline V gene has CDR1 SGHRS and CDR2 YFSETQ. This CDR3 reads CASSWDRDTDTQYF.

The chain links TRBV12-3 or TRBV12-4 to TRBJ2-1; TCRdb proposes TRBD2, but this gene call is untestable without DNA. The CDR3 consists of 12 residues. The CDR3 here is CASTSGLSEQFF.

CDR3 residues: CASSQERGTGSSYEQYF. The chain joins TRBV3-1 to TRBJ2-7; TCRdb's assignment of TRBD1 cannot be checked, as there is no DNA. Germline V gene sequence: CDR1 LGHDT, CDR2 YNNKEL (reference sequence). The CDR3 runs 17 residues.

This sequence joins TRBV7-9 and TRBJ2-1; the D call from TCRdb, TRBD1, cannot be confirmed without DNA. The germline V gene has CDR1 SEHNR and CDR2 FQNEAQ (reference sequence). This CDR3 is built from 15 residues. The CDR3 spells CASSPLPSSYNEQFF.

V and J are TRBV29-1 and TRBJ2-5; TCRdb outputs TRBD2, but without DNA this stays unchecked. CDR1 SQVTM and CDR2 ANQGSEA come from the germline V gene. The CDR3 has 17 residues. CDR3 region: CSVKLRTSGDIQETQYF.

The gene calls are TRBV25-1 and TRBJ2-5; with no DNA, the TCRdb D assignment of TRBD2 cannot be verified. The germline V gene has CDR1 MGHDK and CDR2 SYGVNS. The CDR3 covers 16 residues. The CDR3 loop reads CASSEGGSGGGETQYF.

The CDR3 is CSVHRRDTQYF. The V gene is TRBV29-1, the J gene TRBJ2-3; there is no DNA to check the TCRdb D call of TRBD2. The CDR3 contains 11 residues. The V gene's germline CDR1 is SQVTM and CDR2 ANQGSEA.

The rearrangement uses TRBV19 and TRBJ1-5. The CDR3 length is 14 residues. The germline CDR1 and CDR2 sequences are LNHDA and SQIVND (reference sequence). CDR3 in amino acids: CASSFGPNNQPQHF.

This chain joins TRBV5-1 and TRBJ2-7; TCRdb gives TRBD1 as the D gene, but with no DNA this cannot be confirmed. Germline assignment: CDR1 SGHRS and CDR2 YFSETQ. The CDR3 spans 15 residues. The CDR3 region is CASSWGTGAAYEQYF.

The chain couples TRBV5-1 to TRBJ2-1; TCRdb's D call of TRBD1 is untestable without DNA. CDR1 is SGHRS, CDR2 YFSETQ, per germline. This CDR3 is built from 14 residues. The CDR3 sequence is CASTGGQRTNEQFF. The variable domain in full, with the rest retrieved from reference TRBV5-1 and TRBJ2-1, is KAGVTQTPRYLIKTRGQQVTLSCSPISGHRSVSWYQQTPGQGLQFLFEYFSETQRNKGNFPGRFSGRQFSNSRSEMNVSTLELGDSALYLCASTGGQRTNEQFFGPGTRLTVL.

The rearrangement uses TRBV20-1 and TRBJ2-5; TCRdb indicates TRBD2, and absent DNA this call remains unverified. The CDR3 is 16 residues long. Germline V gene lookup returns CDR1 DFQATT and CDR2 SNEGSKA (reference sequence). CDR3 in amino acids: CSALRGLAGLQETQYF.

This sequence joins TRBV7-2 and TRBJ1-5. Germline V gives CDR1 SGHTA, CDR2 FQGNSA. This CDR3 spans 14 amino acids. CDR3: CASSLTLGGQPQHF.

The chain couples TRBV7-9 to TRBJ1-6. Germline V gives CDR1 SEHNR, CDR2 FQNEAQ (reference sequence). The CDR3 covers 13 residues. CDR3 protein: CASSLKLDSPLHF.

V usage is TRBV5-1 and J usage is TRBJ1-1. This CDR3 has 15 residues. Germline loops: CDR1 SGHRS, CDR2 YFSETQ. The chain's CDR3 is CASSLDRQMNTEAFF.

J is TRBJ1-5 and V is TRBV6-2 or TRBV6-3. The CDR3 covers 14 residues. In germline, CDR1 is MNHEY, CDR2 SVGEGT. CDR3 amino acids: CASSYLGQDQPQHF.

This chain connects TRBV12-3 or TRBV12-4 to TRBJ2-3; the D call from TCRdb, TRBD1, cannot be confirmed without DNA. The CDR3 totals 15 residues. CDR3 sequence: CASSRQGARTDTQYF.

The chain has TRBV7-2 and TRBJ2-7; the D call of TRBD1 rests on TCRdb alone, since no DNA is present to check it. The CDR3 loop spans 13 amino acids. Per the germline V gene, CDR1 is SGHTA and CDR2 is FQGNSA. This CDR3 is CASSWGQGYEQYF.

The chain has TRBV7-2 and TRBJ2-2; the TRBD2 assignment by TCRdb is unverifiable without DNA. This CDR3 is 16 amino acids long. Germline values: CDR1 SGHTA, CDR2 FQGNSA. CDR3 loop: CASSLQTSGGTGELFF.

The chain links TRBV20-1 to TRBJ2-6; the D gene TCRdb calls, TRBD1, cannot be checked with no DNA. Germline V gene data show CDR1 as DFQATT and CDR2 as SNEGSKA (reference sequence). The CDR3 covers 17 residues. This CDR3 reads CSAQRDRVVAGANVLTF.

J is TRBJ1-1 and V is TRBV7-9; TCRdb designates TRBD1, a call that cannot be tested without DNA. Germline CDR1 is SEHNR and CDR2 is FQNEAQ (reference sequence). The CDR3 is 14 amino acids. The CDR3 region is CASSLTTGGTEAFF.

The V and J genes are TRBV29-1 and TRBJ2-7; the TCRdb call, TRBD2, lacks DNA for checking. CDR3 length: 11 amino acids. Germline assignment: CDR1 SQVTM and CDR2 ANQGSEA. The CDR3 loop is CSVREGGEQYF.

The chain joins TRBV11-3 to TRBJ2-1; TCRdb designates TRBD2, a call that cannot be tested without DNA. This CDR3 has 16 residues. Germline V gene lookup returns CDR1 SGHNT and CDR2 YENEEA. The CDR3 protein is CASSLRRGSSYNEQFF.

The V call is TRBV4-2, the J call TRBJ1-2; TCRdb reports TRBD1, a call that lacks DNA to check it against. From germline, CDR1 is LGHNA and CDR2 YNFKEQ. The CDR3 sequence is 14 residues long. CDR3 protein: CASSQERGGYGYTF.

The rearrangement links TRBV19 to TRBJ2-1; TCRdb selects TRBD1, and the lack of DNA leaves this call unchecked. Germline loops: CDR1 LNHDA, CDR2 SQIVND (reference sequence). The CDR3 length is 17 residues. This CDR3 reads CASSTPRGWGLHNEQFF.

The genes are TRBV5-4 and TRBJ1-5; with no DNA, the TCRdb D assignment of TRBD1 cannot be verified. Germline CDR1 and CDR2: SGHNT and YYREEE (reference sequence). The CDR3 loop spans 19 amino acids. The CDR3 loop reads CASSLGTGKGYVGNQPQHF.

The V and J genes are TRBV7-2 and TRBJ2-1; TCRdb calls TRBD2, which cannot be checked without DNA. The CDR3 runs to 20 residues. Germline V gene data show CDR1 as SGHTA and CDR2 as FQGNSA. This chain's CDR3 is CASSLGRTSGGAKSYNEQFF.

V and J are TRBV2 and TRBJ2-2; TCRdb outputs TRBD1, but without DNA this stays unchecked. The CDR3 spans 13 residues. Germline loops: CDR1 SNHLY, CDR2 FYNNEI. CDR3 in amino acids: CASSDSRGGELFF.

CDR3 loop: CASSFSKPGTANTGELFF. The rearrangement uses TRBV5-1 and TRBJ2-2; TCRdb outputs TRBD1, but without DNA this stays unchecked. CDR3 size: 18 residues. From germline, CDR1 is SGHRS and CDR2 YFSETQ.

The CDR3 sequence is CASSQEDQGSTGTQYF. J is TRBJ2-5 and V is TRBV4-3; the TCRdb call, TRBD1, lacks DNA for checking. Germline loops: CDR1 LGHNA, CDR2 YSLEER. This CDR3 spans 16 amino acids.